The 19 T cell receptor beta chains below were found in one sample sequenced in a study of graft-versus-host responses after intestinal transplantation. Antigen specificity for these receptors is unknown. The protocol was immunoSEQ multiplex PCR, while the TCRdb copy is restricted to in-frame clones and leaves out a portion. In the table there are about 94,000 clones, 91% of which are singletons. Sequencing was performed on unstimulated CD8+ T cells sorted from spleen or lymph node cells, taken before intestinal transplant. The receptors were gathered from a human donor who received an intestinal transplant.

This clone was counted a single time. V is TRBV21-1 and J is TRBJ2-6; the D call in the table, TRBD1, was not verified against the DNA. TRBV21-1 represents a pseudogene. The CDR3 has 18 residues. The CDR3 is CASSKVDRRVTGANVLTF. The CDR3 nucleotides are TGTGCCAGCAGCAAAGTGGACAGAAGGGTGACAGGGGCCAACGTCCTGACTTTC.

This clone was observed a few times. The chain recombines TRBV4-1 with TRBJ2-1; 8 positions agree with TRBD1. The CDR3 has 17 amino acids. CDR1 is MGHRA, CDR2 YSYEKL, per germline. The junction had 13 bases not matched to a gene; V was cut back by 1 base and J by 8 bases. The CDR3 reads CASSQGGSGGLEDEQFF. The CDR3 nucleotides are TGCGCCAGCAGCCAAGGTGGCTCAGGGGGCTTAGAGGATGAGCAGTTCTTC.

This chain links TRBV29-1 with TRBJ1-5; the D is unclear. From germline, CDR1 is SQVTM and CDR2 ANQGSEA. With 3 bases removed from V and 7 bases from J, the gap between germline ends came to 16 bases. CDR3 size: 14 residues. CDR3 in DNA: TGCAGCGTTGAGTATTTCGGGTTAAGGCAGCCCCAGCATTTT. This codes for CSVEYFGLRQPQHF.

The genes are TRBV11-2 and TRBJ2-3; 12 positions match TRBD2. V shed 0 bases, J shed 4 bases, and the junction held 11 bases outside the gene matches. The CDR3 length is 19 residues. The germline gives CDR1 SGHAT, CDR2 FQNNGV. CDR3: CASSLEPLWTSGNSDTQYF. The DNA of the CDR3 is TGTGCCAGCAGCTTAGAACCCCTTTGGACTAGCGGGAACTCAGATACGCAGTATTTT.

This clone is a singleton in its sample. Here the CDR3 DNA reads TGTGCCAGCAGCTTCCCCATCAGGGGGACTAGCACAGATACGCAGTATTTT. Protein sequence: CASSFPIRGTSTDTQYF. The chain carries TRBV7-9 and TRBJ2-3, with D tentatively TRBD1 (7 bases). The CDR3 is made up of 17 amino acids. CDR1 SEHNR and CDR2 FQNEAQ come from the germline V gene (reference sequence). V lost 3 bases, J lost 0 bases, and 16 bases lay in between.

The V call is TRBV7-9, the J call TRBJ2-1, with 8 bases aligning to TRBD1. The germline gives CDR1 SEHNR, CDR2 FQNEAQ (reference sequence). V lost 1 base and J lost 4; bases outside the gene matches: 3. This CDR3 has 15 residues. The CDR3: CASSLGTGLYNEQFF. CDR3 bases: TGTGCCAGCAGCTTAGGGACAGGGCTGTACAATGAGCAGTTCTTC.

The V call is TRBV19, the J call TRBJ2-2, with TRBD1 matching 7 bases. From germline, CDR1 is LNHDA and CDR2 SQIVND (reference sequence). The CDR3 is made up of 14 amino acids. The junction had 7 bases not matched to a gene; V was cut back by 8 bases and J by 4 bases. CDR3 region: CASGETGRTGELFF. In nucleotides, the CDR3 is TGTGCCAGTGGGGAGACAGGGCGCACCGGGGAGCTGTTTTTT.

The CDR3 nucleotides read TGTGCCAGTAGTATCAGGGTGGCCTACGAGCAGTACTTC. Amino acids: CASSIRVAYEQYF. The J gene is TRBJ2-7, the V gene TRBV19; the D gene is possibly TRBD1 (5 bases). V lost 3 bases, J lost 2 bases, and 8 bases lay in between. The CDR3 has 13 amino acids. The germline CDR1 and CDR2 sequences are LNHDA and SQIVND (reference sequence).

The rearrangement links TRBV4-1 to TRBJ1-5; D gene ambiguous. The germline V and J ends were trimmed by 1 base and 7 bases, with 14 bases remaining between them. The germline gives CDR1 MGHRA, CDR2 YSYEKL. This CDR3 contains 15 residues. The CDR3 DNA is TGCGCCAGCAGCCAAGTCCTCGGGGATCAACAGCCCCAGCATTTT. It yields the protein CASSQVLGDQQPQHF.

This chain joins TRBV30 and TRBJ2-1; 10 bases line up with TRBD2. The germline V gene has CDR1 GTSNPN and CDR2 SVGIG (reference sequence). The CDR3 spans 13 residues. The J segment lost 9 bases and the V segment lost 5 bases, leaving 7 bases of the junction unmatched. This chain's CDR3 is CAWGSGRATEQFF. The CDR3 DNA follows: TGTGCCTGGGGGAGCGGGAGGGCCACTGAGCAGTTCTTC.

CDR3 coding DNA: TGTGCCTGGAGTGAGACGGAGCGTCGGGGGGCGAACTCCTACGAGCAGTACTTC. This sequence encodes CAWSETERRGANSYEQYF. The chain links TRBV30 to TRBJ2-7; D perhaps matches TRBD2 (7 bases). V was cut by 1 base and J by 0 bases, with 22 bases left in between. Per the germline V gene, CDR1 is GTSNPN and CDR2 is SVGIG (reference sequence). This CDR3 has 18 residues.

The genes are TRBV7-6 and TRBJ2-1; the match to TRBD2 covers 10 bases. The CDR3 runs 17 residues. Germline values: CDR1 SGHVS, CDR2 FNYEAQ. The V segment lost 4 bases and the J segment 4 bases; nucleotides outside the gene matches: 10. CDR3 sequence reads: CASSSPTTSGLYNEQFF. DNA of the CDR3: TGTGCCAGCAGCTCACCTACGACTAGCGGGCTTTACAATGAGCAGTTCTTC.

The count of this clone is one. The gene calls are TRBV27 and TRBJ2-6; D ambiguous. Between the trimmed V and J ends, which lost 5 bases and 4 bases, there was a span of 15 bases. CDR1 and CDR2 from the germline V gene are MNHEY and SMNVEV (reference sequence). The CDR3 has 16 residues. CDR3 amino acids: CASSPIAGSGANVLTF. Here the CDR3 DNA reads TGTGCCAGCAGTCCTATCGCAGGATCCGGGGCCAACGTCCTGACTTTC.

The chain joins TRBV29-1 to TRBJ2-2; D call uncertain. Trimming shortened V by 1 base and J by 1 base, and 4 bases separated the two germline ends. Germline assignment: CDR1 SQVTM and CDR2 ANQGSEA. The CDR3 covers 13 residues. The CDR3 sequence: CSVEGLNTGELFF. In DNA form, the CDR3 reads TGCAGCGTTGAAGGACTGAACACCGGGGAGCTGTTTTTT.

The V gene is TRBV9, the J gene TRBJ2-2; 12 bases align to TRBD1. CDR1 and CDR2 from the germline V gene are SGDLS and YYNGEE. Trimming took 4 bases from V and 13 from J; bases not matched to a gene: 8. This CDR3 comprises 14 residues. For the CDR3, the DNA is TGTGCCAGCAGCCCTGGGACAGGGGGCGGAGGGCTGTTTTTT. It translates to CASSPGTGGGGLFF. Full variable domain (missing parts from reference TRBV9 and TRBJ2-2): DSGVTQTPKHLITATGQRVTLRCSPRSGDLSVYWYQQSLDQGLQFLIQYYNGEERAKGNILERFSAQQFPDLHSELNLSSLELGDSALYFCASSPGTGGGGLFFGEGSRLTVL.

This chain uses TRBV21-1 with TRBJ2-5; the DNA was not compared with TRBD2, the D call given in the table. TRBV21-1 is annotated as a pseudogene. The CDR3 runs to 17 residues. The CDR3 here is CASRTNPGTSGLETQYF. CDR3 DNA: TGTGCCAGCAGGACCAATCCCGGGACTAGCGGGTTGGAGACCCAGTACTTC.

The V gene is TRBV9, the J gene TRBJ2-5, with a weak D call TRBD2 (7 bases). The V and J ends lost 0 bases and 1 base respectively, with 10 bases between them. The germline V gene has CDR1 SGDLS and CDR2 YYNGEE. The CDR3 covers 15 residues. The CDR3 sequence is CASSVVGGAQETQYF. Written as DNA, the CDR3 is TGTGCCAGCAGCGTAGTGGGGGGGGCCCAAGAGACCCAGTACTTC.

The chain combines TRBV19 with TRBJ2-5; TRBD2 aligns across 7 bases. The end of the DNA fits TRBJ2-7 better, so the J call may be wrong. Germline-derived CDR1 and CDR2 are LNHDA and SQIVND (reference sequence). This CDR3 is 13 amino acids long. The CDR3 bases are TGTGCCAGTAGTATGGGCGGGGGATACGAGCAGTACTTC. It encodes CASSMGGGYEQYF.

The chain uses TRBV2 and TRBJ2-6; D is unclear. This CDR3 is built from 17 residues. Trimming cost V 6 bases and J 1 base, with 16 bases left between them. Germline-derived CDR1 and CDR2 are SNHLY and FYNNEI. The CDR3 bases are TGTGCCAGCAGCCGAAACCTCCCCGGTTCTGGGGCCAACGTCCTGACTTTC. It encodes CASSRNLPGSGANVLTF.